This entry is about one TCR beta chain. Antigen unknown. This entry belongs to a study of OX40 agonist ivuxolimab in advanced cancers. Study-level points and caveats: The investigators did not determine what antigen specificity the expanded peripheral T cells had. Certain nonresponders likewise exhibited a low normalized T-cell clonal expansion.

Here immunoSEQ multiplex PCR was the method, and the copy in TCRdb shows in-frame clones only, minus some. This sample has roughly 80,000 clones, with about 86% found just once. The CDR3 is 14 amino acids. Germline assignment: CDR1 MNHEY and CDR2 SVGAGI. V dropped 8 bases and J dropped 6; count of bases not matched to a gene: 12. J is TRBJ1-2 and V is TRBV6-5, with 7 bases matching TRBD1. The material sequenced was CD4+ or CD8+ T cells sorted from blood, taken in a trial of the OX40 agonist ivuxolimab. This receptor was taken from an adult with an advanced solid tumor such as melanoma, head and neck, liver or kidney cancer. This chain's CDR3 is CASLTQGDTHGYTF. DNA for the CDR3: TGTGCCAGCCTTACGCAGGGGGATACCCATGGCTACACCTTC.